Sequencing of this TCR beta chain was carried out in a study of Graves' ophthalmopathy and Graves' hyperthyroidism. This clonotype has ten or more counts. Amplification of the TCR beta CDR3 regions used RNA transcripts (as template). HTBI primers were employed in first-round RT-PCR, then a second-round multiplex PCR followed. Via MiXCR, TCRdb re-called the multiplex PCR reads, giving one row per CDR3 protein. The repertoire includes under 60,000 distinct CDR3 sequences, roughly 46% of them detected once, and roughly 4.7% sits in the top ten. With V trimmed by 6 bases and J by 0 bases, 8 bases remained unmatched. The CDR3 has 17 amino acids. Germline loops: CDR1 MNHNY, CDR2 SVGAGI (reference sequence). No donor had other autoimmune disease, uncontrolled infection, pregnancy or lactation.

The receptor's source is an adult woman with Graves' ophthalmopathy. The V and J genes are TRBV6-6 and TRBJ1-3, with 10 positions matching TRBD1. Material for sequencing was peripheral blood. The CDR3 nucleotides are TGTGCCAGCAGCGGGAGGGACAGGGGAATCTCTGGAAACACCATATATTTT. Its protein product is CASSGRDRGISGNTIYF.